This T cell receptor (beta chain) was recovered during a study of blood T cell repertoires in COVID-19. Study as a whole: COVID-19 samples collected from the United States, Italy and Spain covered acute and convalescent phases. In each case, the material was cDNA or gDNA derived from T cells, B-cell-depleted T cells, or PBMCs.

The junction had 5 bases not matched to a gene; V was cut back by 0 bases and J by 5 bases. This CDR3 has 15 amino acids. CDR1 is LGHDT, CDR2 YNNKEL, per germline (reference sequence). Original processing notes: By means of reference gene primer amplification, nucleated cell counts were estimated. Repertoires were generated with immunoSEQ multiplex PCR, while TCRdb's copy carries only in-frame clones and drops some. D and trimming come from the DNA, and the V and J calls and clone size come from that table. The profile shows under 100,000 clones, around 87% of them singletons. Sequencing input: peripheral blood. The source is a man aged 40-49 years with acute or convalescent COVID-19. The V gene is TRBV3-1 (or the pseudogene TRBV3-2), the J gene TRBJ1-2; 8 bases align to TRBD1. The CDR3 sequence: CASSQDRGLGYGYTF. The CDR3 DNA reads as TGTGCCAGCAGCCAAGACAGGGGGCTGGGGTATGGCTACACCTTC.